This paragraph covers one T cell receptor beta chain sequence. The data were obtained in a study of blood T cell repertoires in COVID-19. Study at large: Specimens from acute and convalescent COVID-19 originated in the United States, Italy and Spain. PBMCs, B-cell-depleted T cells, or T cells provided the cDNA or gDNA that made up the material.

Authors' analysis steps: Reference gene primer amplification yielded estimated nucleated cell counts. The repertoire was sequenced with immunoSEQ multiplex PCR; TCRdb's copy has only in-frame clones and lacks some. The D gene and trimming were derived from the DNA, and the V and J assignments and clone size from that table. The sample holds about 100,000 clones, around 66% seen once. Germline CDR1 and CDR2: MDHEN and SYDVKM. With 2 bases removed from V and 6 bases from J, the gap between germline ends came to 15 bases. The CDR3 totals 15 residues. V is TRBV28 and J is TRBJ2-3; possible D gene TRBD2, 6 bases. Material: peripheral blood. This clonotype originated in a man aged 80 or over with acute or convalescent COVID-19. CDR3 loop: CASSLGAGNVDTQYF. In nucleotides, the CDR3 is TGTGCCAGCAGTTTAGGGGCGGGAAATGTGGATACGCAGTATTTT.